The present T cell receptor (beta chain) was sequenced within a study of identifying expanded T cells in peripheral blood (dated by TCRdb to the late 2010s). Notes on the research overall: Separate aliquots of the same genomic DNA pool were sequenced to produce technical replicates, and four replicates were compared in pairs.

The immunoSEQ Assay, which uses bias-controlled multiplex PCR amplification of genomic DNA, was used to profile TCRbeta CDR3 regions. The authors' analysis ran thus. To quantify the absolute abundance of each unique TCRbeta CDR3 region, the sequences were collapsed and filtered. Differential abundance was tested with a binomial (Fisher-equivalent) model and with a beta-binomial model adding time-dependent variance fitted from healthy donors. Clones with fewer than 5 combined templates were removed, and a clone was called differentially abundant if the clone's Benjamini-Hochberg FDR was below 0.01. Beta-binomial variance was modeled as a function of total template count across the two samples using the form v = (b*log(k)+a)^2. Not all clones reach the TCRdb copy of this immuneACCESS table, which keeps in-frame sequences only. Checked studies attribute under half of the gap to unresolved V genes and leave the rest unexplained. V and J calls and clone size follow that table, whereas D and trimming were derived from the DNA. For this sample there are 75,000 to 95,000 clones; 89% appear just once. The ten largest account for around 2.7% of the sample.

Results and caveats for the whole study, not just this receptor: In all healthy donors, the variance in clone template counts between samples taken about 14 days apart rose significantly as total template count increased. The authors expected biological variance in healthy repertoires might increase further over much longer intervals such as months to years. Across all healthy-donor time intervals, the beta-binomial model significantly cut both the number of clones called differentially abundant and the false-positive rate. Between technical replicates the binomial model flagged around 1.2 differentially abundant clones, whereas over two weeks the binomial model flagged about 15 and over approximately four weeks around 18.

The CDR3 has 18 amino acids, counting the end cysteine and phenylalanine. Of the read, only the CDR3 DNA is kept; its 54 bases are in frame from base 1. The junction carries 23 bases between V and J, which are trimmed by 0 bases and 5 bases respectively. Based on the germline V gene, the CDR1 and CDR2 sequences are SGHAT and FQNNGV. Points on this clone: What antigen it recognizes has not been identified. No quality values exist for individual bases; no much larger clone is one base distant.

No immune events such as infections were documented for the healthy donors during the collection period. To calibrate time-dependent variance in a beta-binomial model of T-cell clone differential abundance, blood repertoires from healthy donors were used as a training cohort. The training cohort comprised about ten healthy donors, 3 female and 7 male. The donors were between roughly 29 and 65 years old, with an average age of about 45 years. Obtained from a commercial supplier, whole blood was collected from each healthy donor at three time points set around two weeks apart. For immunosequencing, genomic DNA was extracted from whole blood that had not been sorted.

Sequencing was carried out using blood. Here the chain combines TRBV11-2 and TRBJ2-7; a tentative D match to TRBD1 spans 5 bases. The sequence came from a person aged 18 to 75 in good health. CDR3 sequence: CASSLEVKLAGRRNEQYF. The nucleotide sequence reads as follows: TGTGCCAGCAGCTTAGAAGTCAAGTTGGCAGGGCGACGTAACGAGCAGTACTTC.